This TCR beta chain was recovered during a study of T cell clonality in common variable immunodeficiency. The study's findings and limits: TCRbeta clonality was increased in CVID versus healthy controls.

Produced via immunoSEQ multiplex PCR; TCRdb's table is partial and in-frame only. In total the sample includes 75,000 to 85,000 clones, none of them seen once. This clone has only a few counts. Its antigen is currently unknown. The read terminates 3 residues before the CDR3 end, so the remaining end is supplied by the germline J gene. Trimming cost V 3 bases and J 5 bases, with 13 bases left between them. Germline lookup yields CDR1 LNHDA and CDR2 SQIVND (reference sequence). The CDR3 is 14 amino acids. This receptor was taken from a person aged 18-70 years in good health. The specimen sequenced was peripheral blood mononuclear cells. The chain carries TRBV19 and TRBJ1-1, with D possibly matching TRBD1 (6 bases). The CDR3 protein is CASSIPQGVTEAFF. The sequenced CDR3 bases are TGTGCCAGTAGTATTCCACAGGGAGTTACTGAA.